This entry concerns a single T cell receptor beta chain. Antigen: not known. It was at deep level that the assay was run. The table came from immunoSEQ multiplex PCR; TCRdb's copy has only in-frame clones and leaves some out. The sample contains about 2,100,000 clones, approximately 94% of which appear only once. This CDR3 comprises 15 residues. The germline V gene has CDR1 SGDLS and CDR2 YYNGEE. V lost 2 bases to trimming and J lost 1 base, with 11 bases between them. Positively selected for CCR7, the CD45RO-negative cells used as naive CD8 cells excluded terminally differentiated effector memory CD45RA+ cells. Donors had no recently reported acute infections or vaccinations and were HIV-negative. These data come from a study of shared clonotypes between healthy human individuals. Whole-study context: Donors consisted of two women and a few men between 18 and 49.

General study findings and limits: The rarefaction results pointed to incomplete sorted-subset sequencing despite large depth.

This receptor was identified in a man aged 18 to 29 in good health. Some clones in this sample may be carry-over from other donors' samples. The chain recombines TRBV9 with TRBJ2-3; tentatively, D is TRBD2 (5 bases). The sample consisted of naive CD8+ T cells from PBMCs. As DNA, the CDR3 is TGTGCCAGCAGCGTGAGCGGAGAACGCACAGATACGCAGTATTTT. Amino acids: CASSVSGERTDTQYF. Full variable domain (remainder filled in from reference TRBV9 and TRBJ2-3): DSGVTQTPKHLITATGQRVTLRCSPRSGDLSVYWYQQSLDQGLQFLIQYYNGEERAKGNILERFSAQQFPDLHSELNLSSLELGDSALYFCASSVSGERTDTQYFGPGTRLTVL.